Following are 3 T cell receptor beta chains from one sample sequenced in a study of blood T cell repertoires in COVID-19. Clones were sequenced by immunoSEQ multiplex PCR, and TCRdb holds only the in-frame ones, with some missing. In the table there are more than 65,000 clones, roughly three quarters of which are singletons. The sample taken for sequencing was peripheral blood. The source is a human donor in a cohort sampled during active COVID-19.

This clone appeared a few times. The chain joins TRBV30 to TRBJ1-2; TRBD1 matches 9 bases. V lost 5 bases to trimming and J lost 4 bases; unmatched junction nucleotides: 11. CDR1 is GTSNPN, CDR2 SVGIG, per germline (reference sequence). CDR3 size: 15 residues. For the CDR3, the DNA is TGTGCCTGGCACCGGGACAGGGCACGAGGCTATGGCTACACCTTC. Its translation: CAWHRDRARGYGYTF.

The CDR3 DNA reads TGTGCCAGCAGAGAGGGTGCGAATCAGCCCCAGCATTTT. The encoded protein is CASREGANQPQHF. V usage is TRBV28 and J usage is TRBJ1-5; no definite D call. Germline CDR1 and CDR2: MDHEN and SYDVKM. The CDR3 loop spans 13 amino acids. V lost 6 bases and J 4 bases, leaving 10 bases between the germline ends.

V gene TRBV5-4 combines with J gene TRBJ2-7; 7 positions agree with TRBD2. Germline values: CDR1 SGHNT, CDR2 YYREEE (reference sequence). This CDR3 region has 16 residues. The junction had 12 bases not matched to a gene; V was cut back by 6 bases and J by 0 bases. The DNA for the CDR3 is TGTGCCAGCACCCACCGGGGAGGGGCCTACTCCTACGAGCAGTACTTC. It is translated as CASTHRGGAYSYEQYF.